The T cell receptor (beta chain) under discussion was sequenced for a study of CD8 T cells in ankylosing spondylitis. Study observations and caveats: Disease-linked clones had a CD8+ phenotype and relatively low frequency in peripheral blood. One TCR beta motif, made up of under ten highly homologous variants, appeared characteristic of ankylosing spondylitis blood. In the blood and synovial fluid of reactive arthritis, some motif variants had been previously reported.

The table lists this clonotype with many counts. The target antigen is unknown. The trim removed 4 bases at V and 0 bases at J, leaving 19 bases unmatched. Germline CDR1 and CDR2: SGHVS and FNYEAQ. The CDR3 is 20 amino acids. In making TCR beta libraries, quantitative 5'-RACE with molecular barcodes was used. TCRdb used MiXCR to reprocess the 5' RACE reads, holding one entry per CDR3 protein. Of 150,000 to 200,000 distinct CDR3 sequences in the sample, around a tenth were seen once. V usage is TRBV7-6 and J usage is TRBJ2-3, with 7 bases that match TRBD2. This sequence originates from a male donor with ankylosing spondylitis or in good health (not recorded which). What was sequenced was blood, either unsorted or a sorted T cell fraction (not recorded which). The DNA for the CDR3 is TGTGCCAGCAGCTCACTGGGACTACCCAGCTCTCCGGCTAGCACAGATACGCAGTATTTT. This sequence encodes CASSSLGLPSSPASTDTQYF.